The 3 T cell receptor beta chains listed next were all sequenced from one sample in a study of cytomegalovirus exposure and HLA in healthy donors. The PCR employed 60 Vbeta primers together with 13 Jbeta primers. The method was immunoSEQ multiplex PCR; TCRdb's version includes in-frame clones alone and lacks a portion of them. The data show fewer than 120,000 clones, about 80% seen once. The sample taken for sequencing was PBMCs. The receptor set was obtained from a woman aged 55-70 years in good health and CMV-seropositive.

The gene calls are TRBV7-9 and TRBJ1-2; D ambiguous. CDR1 and CDR2 from the germline V gene are SEHNR and FQNEAQ (reference sequence). V was pared by 4 bases and J by 5 bases, with 11 bases between. The CDR3 has 13 amino acids. CDR3 in DNA: TGTGCCAGCAGCTACGAGGGTGGATATGGCTACACCTTC. Protein: CASSYEGGYGYTF.

This clone occurred once. The chain couples TRBV5-1 to TRBJ1-1, with D unresolved. The V gene lost 1 base and the J gene lost 2 bases, with 18 bases spanning the gap. The germline CDR1 and CDR2 sequences are SGHRS and YFSETQ. The CDR3 is 17 amino acids. Here the CDR3 reads CASSLSPGTGRNTEAFF. The CDR3 DNA sequence: TGCGCCAGCAGCTTGTCTCCAGGTACTGGAAGAAACACTGAAGCTTTCTTT.

The J gene is TRBJ2-1, the V gene TRBV19; 12 bases are a match to TRBD2. CDR3 length equals 16 residues. Germline V gene lookup returns CDR1 LNHDA and CDR2 SQIVND (reference sequence). J gave up 0 bases and V 7 bases, and 4 bases lay outside the gene matches. CDR3 sequence: CASKLAGGSSYNEQFF. Written as DNA, the CDR3 is TGTGCCAGTAAGCTAGCGGGAGGGAGCTCCTACAATGAGCAGTTCTTC.